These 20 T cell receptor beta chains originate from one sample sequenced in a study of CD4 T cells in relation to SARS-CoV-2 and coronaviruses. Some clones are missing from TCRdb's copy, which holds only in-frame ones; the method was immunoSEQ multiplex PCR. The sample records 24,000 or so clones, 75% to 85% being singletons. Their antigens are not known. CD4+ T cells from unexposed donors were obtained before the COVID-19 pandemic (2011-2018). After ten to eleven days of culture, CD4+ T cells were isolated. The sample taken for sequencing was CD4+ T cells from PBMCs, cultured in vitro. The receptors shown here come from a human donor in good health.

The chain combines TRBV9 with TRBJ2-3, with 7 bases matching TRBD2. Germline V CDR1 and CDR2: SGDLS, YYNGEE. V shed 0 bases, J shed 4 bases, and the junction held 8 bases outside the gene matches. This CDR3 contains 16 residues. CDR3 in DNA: TGTGCCAGCAGCGTAGTAGGGATTAGCGGGTCAGATACGCAGTATTTT. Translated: CASSVVGISGSDTQYF.

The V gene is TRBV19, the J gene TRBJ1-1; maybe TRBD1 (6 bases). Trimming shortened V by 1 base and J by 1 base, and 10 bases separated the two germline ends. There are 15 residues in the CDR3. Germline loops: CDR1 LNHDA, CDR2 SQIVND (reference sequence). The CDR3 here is CASSIGGHKNTEAFF. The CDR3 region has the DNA TGTGCCAGTAGTATAGGGGGACACAAGAACACTGAAGCTTTCTTT.

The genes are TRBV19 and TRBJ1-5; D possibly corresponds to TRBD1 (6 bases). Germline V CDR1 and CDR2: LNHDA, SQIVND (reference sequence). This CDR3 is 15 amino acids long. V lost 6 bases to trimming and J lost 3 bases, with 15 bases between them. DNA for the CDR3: TGTGCCAGTAGCACAGGACAGAACCTCAATCAGCCCCAGCATTTT. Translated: CASSTGQNLNQPQHF.

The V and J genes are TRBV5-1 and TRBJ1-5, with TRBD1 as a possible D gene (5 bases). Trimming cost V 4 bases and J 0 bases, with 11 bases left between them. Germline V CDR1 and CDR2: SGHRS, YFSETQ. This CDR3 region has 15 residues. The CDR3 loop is CASSVGTGSNQPQHF. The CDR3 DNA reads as TGCGCCAGCAGCGTTGGGACGGGTAGCAATCAGCCCCAGCATTTT.

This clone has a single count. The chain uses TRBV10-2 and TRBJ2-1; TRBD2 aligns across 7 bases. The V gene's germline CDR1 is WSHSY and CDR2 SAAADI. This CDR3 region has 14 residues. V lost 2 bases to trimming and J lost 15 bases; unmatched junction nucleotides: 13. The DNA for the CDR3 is TGCGCCAGCAGTGAGACCTCCCGGGCGGGAGAATTGTTCTTC. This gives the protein CASSETSRAGELFF.

CDR3 nucleotides: TGTGCCAGCAGTTTGGGAACAGGGGGGACTGAAGCTTTCTTT. This translates into CASSLGTGGTEAFF. The chain employs TRBV28 and TRBJ1-1; 8 bases are shared with TRBD1. Germline V CDR1 and CDR2: MDHEN, SYDVKM. There are 14 residues in the CDR3. V lost 3 bases, J lost 5 bases, and 5 bases stayed unmatched.

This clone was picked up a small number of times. The CDR3 sequence: CASIRPTGPDQPQHF. As DNA, the CDR3 is TGTGCCAGCATCCGGCCCACGGGCCCCGATCAGCCCCAGCATTTT. V and J are TRBV5-8 and TRBJ1-5; no clear D gene. The V and J ends lost 6 bases and 5 bases respectively, with 18 bases between them. Germline CDR1 reads SGHTS; CDR2 reads YDEGEE. The CDR3 loop spans 15 amino acids. Supplemented by reference TRBV5-8 and TRBJ1-5, the full variable domain reads EAGVTQSPTHLIKTRGQQATLRCSPISGHTSVYWYQQALGLGLQFLLWYDEGEERNRGNFPPRFSGRQFPNYSSELNVNALELEDSALYLCASIRPTGPDQPQHFGDGTRLSIL.

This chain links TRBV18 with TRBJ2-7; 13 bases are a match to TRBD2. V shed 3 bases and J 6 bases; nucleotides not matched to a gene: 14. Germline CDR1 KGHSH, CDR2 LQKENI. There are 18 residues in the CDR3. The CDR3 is CASSPRRTSGSSGREQYF. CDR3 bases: TGTGCCAGCTCACCTCGGAGGACTAGCGGGAGCTCGGGGCGCGAGCAGTACTTC.

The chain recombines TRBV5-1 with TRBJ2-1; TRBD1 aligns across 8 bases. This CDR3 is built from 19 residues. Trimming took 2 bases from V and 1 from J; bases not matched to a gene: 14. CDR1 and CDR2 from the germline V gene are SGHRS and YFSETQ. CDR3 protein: CASSFVRTGLSLSYNEQFF. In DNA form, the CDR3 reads TGCGCCAGCAGCTTCGTCAGGACAGGGCTCTCTTTATCCTACAATGAGCAGTTCTTC.

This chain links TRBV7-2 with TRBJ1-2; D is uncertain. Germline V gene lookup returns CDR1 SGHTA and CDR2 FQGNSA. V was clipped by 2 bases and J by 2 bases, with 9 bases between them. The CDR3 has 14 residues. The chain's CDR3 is CASSLSTDNYGYTF. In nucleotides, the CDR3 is TGTGCCAGCAGCTTATCAACAGACAACTATGGCTACACCTTC.

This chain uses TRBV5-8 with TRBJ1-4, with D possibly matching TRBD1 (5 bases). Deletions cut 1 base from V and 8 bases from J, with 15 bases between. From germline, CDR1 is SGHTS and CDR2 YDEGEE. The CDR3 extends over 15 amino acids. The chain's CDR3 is CASSLNSGGEEKLFF. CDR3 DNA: TGTGCCAGCAGCTTGAACTCCGGGGGAGAAGAAAAACTGTTTTTT.

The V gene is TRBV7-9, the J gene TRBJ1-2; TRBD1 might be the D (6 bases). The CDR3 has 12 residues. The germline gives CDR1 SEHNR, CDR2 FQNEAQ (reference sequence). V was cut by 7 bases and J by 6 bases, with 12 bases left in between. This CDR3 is CASTSQGHGYTF. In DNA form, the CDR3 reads TGTGCCAGCACCAGCCAGGGGCATGGCTACACCTTC. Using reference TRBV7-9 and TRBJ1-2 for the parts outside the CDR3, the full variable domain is DTGVSQNPRHKITKRGQNVTFRCDPISEHNRLYWYRQTLGQGPEFLTYFQNEAQLEKSRLLSDRFSAERPKGSFSTLEIQRTEQGDSAMYLCASTSQGHGYTFGSGTRLTVV.

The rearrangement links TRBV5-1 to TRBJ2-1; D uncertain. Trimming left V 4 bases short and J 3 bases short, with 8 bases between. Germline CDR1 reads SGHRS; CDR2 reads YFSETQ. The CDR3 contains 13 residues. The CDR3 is CASSQGNYNEQFF. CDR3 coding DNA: TGCGCCAGCAGCCAAGGGAACTACAATGAGCAGTTCTTC.

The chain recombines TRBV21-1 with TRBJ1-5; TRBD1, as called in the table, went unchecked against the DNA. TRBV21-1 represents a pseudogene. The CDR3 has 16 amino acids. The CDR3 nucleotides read TGTGCCAGCAAGGGGCCCAAGAGACATAGCAATCAGCCCCAGCATTTT. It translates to CASKGPKRHSNQPQHF.

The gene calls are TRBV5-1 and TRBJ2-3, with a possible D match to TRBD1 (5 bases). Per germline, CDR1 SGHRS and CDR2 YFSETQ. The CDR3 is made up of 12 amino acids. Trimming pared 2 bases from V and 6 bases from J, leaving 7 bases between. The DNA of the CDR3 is TGCGCCAGCAGCTTAGGGGCGGATACGCAGTATTTT. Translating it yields CASSLGADTQYF.

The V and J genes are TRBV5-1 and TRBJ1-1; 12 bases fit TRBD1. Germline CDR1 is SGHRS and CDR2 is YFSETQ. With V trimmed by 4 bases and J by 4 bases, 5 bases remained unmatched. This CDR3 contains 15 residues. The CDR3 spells CASSGDRGPSTEAFF. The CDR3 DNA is TGCGCCAGCAGCGGGGACAGGGGGCCGAGCACTGAAGCTTTCTTT.

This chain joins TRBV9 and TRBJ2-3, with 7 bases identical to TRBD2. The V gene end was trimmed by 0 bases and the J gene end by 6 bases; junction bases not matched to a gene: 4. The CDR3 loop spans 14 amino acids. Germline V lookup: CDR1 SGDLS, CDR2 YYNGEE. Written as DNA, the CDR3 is TGTGCCAGCAGCGTAGATTTTAGCGGGGATACGCAGTATTTT. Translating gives CASSVDFSGDTQYF.

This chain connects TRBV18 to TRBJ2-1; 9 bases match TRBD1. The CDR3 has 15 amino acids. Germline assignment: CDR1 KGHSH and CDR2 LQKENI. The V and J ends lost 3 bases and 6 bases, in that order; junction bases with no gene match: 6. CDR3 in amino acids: CASSPGQGWGNEQFF. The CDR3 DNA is TGTGCCAGCTCACCGGGACAGGGATGGGGCAATGAGCAGTTCTTC.

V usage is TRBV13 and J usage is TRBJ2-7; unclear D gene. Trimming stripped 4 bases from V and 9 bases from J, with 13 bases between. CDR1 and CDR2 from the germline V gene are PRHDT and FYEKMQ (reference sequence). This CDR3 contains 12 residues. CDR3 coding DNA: TGTGCCAGCAGCTCCCCCGGCCTCGGGCAGTACTTC. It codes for CASSSPGLGQYF.

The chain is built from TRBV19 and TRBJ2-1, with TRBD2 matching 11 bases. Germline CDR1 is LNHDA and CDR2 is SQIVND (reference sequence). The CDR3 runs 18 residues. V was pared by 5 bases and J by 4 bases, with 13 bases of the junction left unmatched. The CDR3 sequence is CASSLLNRLAGGYNEQFF. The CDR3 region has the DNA TGTGCCAGTAGTCTCCTGAATAGGCTAGCGGGAGGATACAATGAGCAGTTCTTC.